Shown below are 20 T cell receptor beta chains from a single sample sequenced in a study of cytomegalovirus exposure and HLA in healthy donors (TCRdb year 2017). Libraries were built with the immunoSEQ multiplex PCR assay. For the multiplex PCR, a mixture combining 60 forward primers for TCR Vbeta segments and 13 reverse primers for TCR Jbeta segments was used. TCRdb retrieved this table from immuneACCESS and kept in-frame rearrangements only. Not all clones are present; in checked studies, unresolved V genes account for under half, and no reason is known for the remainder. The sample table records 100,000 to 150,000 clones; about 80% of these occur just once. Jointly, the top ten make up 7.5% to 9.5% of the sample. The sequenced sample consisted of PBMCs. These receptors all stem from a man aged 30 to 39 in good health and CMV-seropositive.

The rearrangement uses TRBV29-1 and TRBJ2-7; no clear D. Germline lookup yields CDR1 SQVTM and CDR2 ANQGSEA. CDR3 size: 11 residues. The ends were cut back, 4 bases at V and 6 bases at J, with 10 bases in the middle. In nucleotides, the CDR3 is TGCAGCGTTGGTGTAGAGGTCGAGCAGTACTTC. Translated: CSVGVEVEQYF.

The CDR3 is CASSPEAGGNQPQHF. The CDR3 DNA reads TGTGCCAGCAGCCCGGAGGCGGGGGGCAATCAGCCCCAGCATTTT. The V and J genes are TRBV7-6 and TRBJ1-5; a possible D gene is TRBD1 (5 bases). CDR3 length: 15 amino acids. The germline gives CDR1 SGHVS, CDR2 FNYEAQ. The germline V and J ends were trimmed by 5 bases and 2 bases, with 13 bases remaining between them.

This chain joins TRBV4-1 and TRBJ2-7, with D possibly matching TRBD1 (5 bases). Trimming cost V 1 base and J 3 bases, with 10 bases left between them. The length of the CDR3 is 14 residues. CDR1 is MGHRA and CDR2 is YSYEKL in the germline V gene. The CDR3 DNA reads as TGCGCCAGCAGCCAAGCGACAGTAAACTACGAGCAGTACTTC. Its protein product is CASSQATVNYEQYF.

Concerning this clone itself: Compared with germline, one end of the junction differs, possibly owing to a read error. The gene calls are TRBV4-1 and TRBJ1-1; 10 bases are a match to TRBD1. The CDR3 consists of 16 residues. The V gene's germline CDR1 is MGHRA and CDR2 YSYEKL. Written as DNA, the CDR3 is TGTGCCAGCAGCCAACCCGACAGGGGGCTGAGCACTGAAGCTTTCTTT. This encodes CASSQPDRGLSTEAFF.

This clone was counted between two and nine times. The chain's CDR3 is CASSLLGAQFF. In DNA, the CDR3 is TGTGCCAGCAGTCTTCTGGGAGCGCAGTTCTTC. This sequence joins TRBV28 and TRBJ2-1; TRBD2 is a possible D gene (5 bases). The germline V gene has CDR1 MDHEN and CDR2 SYDVKM. The CDR3 loop spans 11 amino acids. V gave up 5 bases and J gave up 12 bases, with 11 bases separating them.

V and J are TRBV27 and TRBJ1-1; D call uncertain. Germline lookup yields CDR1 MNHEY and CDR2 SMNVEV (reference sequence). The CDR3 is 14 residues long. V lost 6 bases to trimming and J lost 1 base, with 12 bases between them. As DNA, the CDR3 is TGTGCCAGCAGCCCTAGAGTAGGGAACACTGAAGCTTTCTTT. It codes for CASSPRVGNTEAFF.

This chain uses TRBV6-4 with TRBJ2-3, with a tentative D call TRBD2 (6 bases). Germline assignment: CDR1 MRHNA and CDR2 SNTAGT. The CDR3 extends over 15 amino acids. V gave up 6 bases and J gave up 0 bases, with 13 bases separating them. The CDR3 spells CASSTGLASTDTQYF. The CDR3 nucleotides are TGTGCCAGCAGCACGGGACTTGCAAGCACAGATACGCAGTATTTT.

In DNA, the CDR3 is TGTGCCAGCGGTCCCGCAACTGGTACCGGGGAGCTGTTTTTT. Amino acids: CASGPATGTGELFF. The J gene is TRBJ2-2, the V gene TRBV28; D is undetermined. V gave up 8 bases and J gave up 5 bases, with 15 bases separating them. CDR1 and CDR2 (germline): MDHEN, SYDVKM. The CDR3 contains 14 residues. Supplemented by reference TRBV28 and TRBJ2-2, the full variable domain reads DVKVTQSSRYLVKRTGEKVFLECVQDMDHENMFWYRQDPGLGLRLIYFSYDVKMKEKGDIPEGYSVSREKKERFSLILESASTNQTSMYLCASGPATGTGELFFGEGSRLTVL.

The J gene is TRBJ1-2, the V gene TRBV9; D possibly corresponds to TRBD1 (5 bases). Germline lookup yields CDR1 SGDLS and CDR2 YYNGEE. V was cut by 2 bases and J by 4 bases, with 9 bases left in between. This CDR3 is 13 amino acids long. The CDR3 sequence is CASSVGLGYGYTF. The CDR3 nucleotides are TGTGCCAGCAGCGTGGGACTGGGCTATGGCTACACCTTC.

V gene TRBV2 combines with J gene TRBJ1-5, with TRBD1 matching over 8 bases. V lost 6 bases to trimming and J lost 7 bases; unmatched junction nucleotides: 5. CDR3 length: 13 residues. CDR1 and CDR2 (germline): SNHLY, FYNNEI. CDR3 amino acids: CASRDRVSQPQHF. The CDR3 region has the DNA TGTGCCAGCAGGGACAGGGTAAGCCAGCCCCAGCATTTT.

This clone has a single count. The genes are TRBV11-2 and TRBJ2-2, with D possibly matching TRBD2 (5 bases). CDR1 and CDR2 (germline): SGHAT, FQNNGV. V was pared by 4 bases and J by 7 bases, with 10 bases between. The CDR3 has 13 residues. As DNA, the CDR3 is TGTGCCAGCAGCTCAGGACTGGACGGGGAGCTGTTTTTT. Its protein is CASSSGLDGELFF.

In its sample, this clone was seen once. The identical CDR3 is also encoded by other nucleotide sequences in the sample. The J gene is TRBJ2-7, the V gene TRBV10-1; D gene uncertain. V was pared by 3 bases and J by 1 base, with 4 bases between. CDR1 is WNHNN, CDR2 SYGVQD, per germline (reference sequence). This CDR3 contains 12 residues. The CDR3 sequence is CASSDGSYEQYF. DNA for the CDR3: TGCGCCAGCAGTGACGGGTCCTACGAGCAGTACTTC.

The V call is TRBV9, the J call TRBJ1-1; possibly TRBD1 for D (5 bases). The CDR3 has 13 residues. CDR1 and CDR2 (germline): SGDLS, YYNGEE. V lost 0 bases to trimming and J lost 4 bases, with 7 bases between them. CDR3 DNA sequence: TGTGCCAGCAGCGTAGAGACAGCCACTGAAGCTTTCTTT. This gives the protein CASSVETATEAFF.

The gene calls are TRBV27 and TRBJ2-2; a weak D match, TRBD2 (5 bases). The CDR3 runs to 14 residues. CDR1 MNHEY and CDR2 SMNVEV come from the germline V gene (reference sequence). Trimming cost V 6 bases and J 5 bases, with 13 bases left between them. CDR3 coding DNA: TGTGCCAGCAGGAGAGGGTACCGAACCGGGGAGCTGTTTTTT. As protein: CASRRGYRTGELFF.

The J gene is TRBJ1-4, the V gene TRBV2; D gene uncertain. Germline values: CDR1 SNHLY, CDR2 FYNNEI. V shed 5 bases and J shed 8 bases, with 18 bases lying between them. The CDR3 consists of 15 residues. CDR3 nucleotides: TGTGCCAGCAGTTCCGACCTACTCGCGGGAGAAAAACTGTTTTTT. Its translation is CASSSDLLAGEKLFF. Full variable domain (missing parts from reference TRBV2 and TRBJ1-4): EPEVTQTPSHQVTQMGQEVILRCVPISNHLYFYWYRQILGQKVEFLVSFYNNEISEKSEIFDDQFSVERPDGSNFTLKIRSTKLEDSAMYFCASSSDLLAGEKLFFGSGTQLSVL.

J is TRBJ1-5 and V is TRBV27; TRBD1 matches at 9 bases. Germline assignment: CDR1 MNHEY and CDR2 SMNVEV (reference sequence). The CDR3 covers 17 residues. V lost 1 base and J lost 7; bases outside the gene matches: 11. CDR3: CASSLLYRDRVRQPQHF. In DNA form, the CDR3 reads TGTGCCAGCAGTTTATTATACCGGGACAGGGTAAGACAGCCCCAGCATTTT.

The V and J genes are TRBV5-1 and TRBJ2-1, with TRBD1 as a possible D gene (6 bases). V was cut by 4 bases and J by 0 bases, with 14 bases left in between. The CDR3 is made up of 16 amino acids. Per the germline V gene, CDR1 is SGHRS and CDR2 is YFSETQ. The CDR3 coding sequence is TGCGCCAGCAGCATGGACAGACAATCCTCCTACAATGAGCAGTTCTTC. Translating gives CASSMDRQSSYNEQFF.

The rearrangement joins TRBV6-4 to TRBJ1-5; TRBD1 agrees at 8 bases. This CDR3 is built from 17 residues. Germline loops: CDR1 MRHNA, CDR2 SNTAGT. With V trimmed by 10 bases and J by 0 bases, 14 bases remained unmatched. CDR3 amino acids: CAKIPRQGLNSNQPQHF. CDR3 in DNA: TGTGCCAAGATACCAAGACAGGGGCTAAATAGCAATCAGCCCCAGCATTTT.

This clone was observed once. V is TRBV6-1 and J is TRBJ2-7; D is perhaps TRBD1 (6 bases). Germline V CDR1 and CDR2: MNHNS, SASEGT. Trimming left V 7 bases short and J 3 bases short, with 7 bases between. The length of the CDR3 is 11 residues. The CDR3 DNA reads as TGTGCCAGCAAGGACAGCTACGAGCAGTACTTC. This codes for CASKDSYEQYF.

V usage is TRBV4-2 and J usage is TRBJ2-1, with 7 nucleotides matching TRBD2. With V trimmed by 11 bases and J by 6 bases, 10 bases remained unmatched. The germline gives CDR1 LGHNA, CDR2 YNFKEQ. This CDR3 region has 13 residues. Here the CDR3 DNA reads TGTGCCGTCAAGGGACTAAATGGCAATGAGCAGTTCTTC. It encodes CAVKGLNGNEQFF.